A selection of T cell receptor beta chains follows, all from one sample in a study of response to subunit inactivated influenza vaccine. One entry per CDR3 protein, called by TCRdb with MiXCR from the RT-PCR reads. The table has over 750,000 distinct CDR3 sequences, around 20% seen once. Sequenced material: PBMCs from blood, taken more than 4 days after vaccination. All receptors come from a man between 50 and 59 years old who received an inactivated influenza vaccine. Both conserved end residues are part of each CDR3. Each record gives: V gene, J gene, D gene, clone size, CDR3 protein, CDR3 DNA. The D gene is left open where the match is weak. The size entry is marked missing in some rows and otherwise reads once, few, many or a size class.

v_gene: TRBV5-1
j_gene: TRBJ2-3
d_gene: TRBD1
abundance: -
CDR3aa: CASSLETGGMGPAQYF
CDR3nt: TGCGCCAGCAGCTTGGAGACAGGGGGCATGGGGCCGGCGCAGTATTTT

v_gene: TRBV24-1
j_gene: TRBJ2-2
d_gene: -
abundance: -
CDR3aa: CATSDPGYYANTGELFF
CDR3nt: TGTGCCACCAGTGATCCGGGTTACTACGCGAACACCGGGGAGCTGTTTTTT

v_gene: TRBV12-3/TRBV12-4
j_gene: TRBJ1-1
d_gene: -
abundance: few
CDR3aa: CASSSRVMNTEAFF
CDR3nt: TGTGCCAGCAGTTCCAGGGTCATGAACACTGAAGCTTTCTTT

v_gene: TRBV4-3
j_gene: TRBJ2-3
d_gene: -
abundance: -
CDR3aa: CASSFAGQNTDTQYF
CDR3nt: TGCGCCAGCAGTTTCGCGGGACAGAACACAGATACGCAGTATTTT

v_gene: TRBV10-3
j_gene: TRBJ2-1
d_gene: TRBD2
abundance: -
CDR3aa: CAISAGLASYNEQFF
CDR3nt: TGTGCCATCAGTGCAGGACTAGCGTCTTACAATGAGCAGTTCTTC

v_gene: TRBV20-1
j_gene: TRBJ2-1
d_gene: TRBD2
abundance: few
CDR3aa: CSAVTSGGSVREQFF
CDR3nt: TGCAGTGCTGTCACTAGCGGGGGGTCGGTCAGGGAGCAGTTCTTC

v_gene: TRBV10-3
j_gene: TRBJ2-7
d_gene: -
abundance: few
CDR3aa: CATTRQEHYEQYF
CDR3nt: TGTGCCACCACCCGACAGGAGCACTACGAGCAGTACTTC

v_gene: TRBV28
j_gene: TRBJ2-7
d_gene: -
abundance: few
CDR3aa: CASRGSPSYEQYF
CDR3nt: TGTGCCAGCCGGGGCTCGCCCTCCTACGAGCAGTACTTC

v_gene: TRBV28
j_gene: TRBJ2-7
d_gene: TRBD1
abundance: -
CDR3aa: CASSLTGAESSYEQYF
CDR3nt: TGTGCCAGCAGTTTAACAGGGGCCGAGAGCTCCTACGAGCAGTACTTC

v_gene: TRBV10-3
j_gene: TRBJ2-2
d_gene: -
abundance: -
CDR3aa: CAIPGSTGELFF
CDR3nt: TGTGCCATCCCTGGCAGCACCGGGGAGCTGTTTTTT

v_gene: TRBV11-2
j_gene: TRBJ2-1
d_gene: -
abundance: few
CDR3aa: CASSLGARVHLFDEQFF
CDR3nt: TGTGCCAGCAGCTTAGGGGCTAGAGTGCATCTTTTCGATGAGCAGTTCTTC